The 12 T cell receptor beta chains reported below all come from one sample, sequenced in a study of blood T cell repertoires in COVID-19. TCRdb's copy holds only in-frame clones and misses some; the assay was immunoSEQ multiplex PCR. The sample shows over 200,000 clones, around 80% of them seen only once. The material sequenced was peripheral blood. The origin of the receptors is an elderly woman with active or convalescent COVID-19.

The chain carries TRBV10-3 and TRBJ2-5; 10 nucleotides align to TRBD1. Per germline, CDR1 ENHRY and CDR2 SYGVKD. This CDR3 comprises 15 residues. The V segment lost 5 bases and the J segment 5 bases; nucleotides outside the gene matches: 8. This CDR3 reads CAISTGTGAGETQYF. CDR3 nucleotides: TGTGCCATCAGTACCGGGACAGGGGCTGGGGAGACCCAGTACTTC.

This clone was picked up one time. The rearrangement uses TRBV18 and TRBJ1-1; the match to TRBD1 covers 8 bases. The V gene's germline CDR1 is KGHSH and CDR2 LQKENI. This CDR3 spans 15 amino acids. V shed 2 bases, J shed 4 bases, and the junction held 6 bases outside the gene matches. The CDR3 nucleotides read TGTGCCAGCTCACCAAGGACAGGGAGACCCACTGAAGCTTTCTTT. Its protein product is CASSPRTGRPTEAFF.

This chain joins TRBV6-2 or TRBV6-3 and TRBJ2-7, with a possible D match to TRBD1 (6 bases). Trimming removed 6 bases at V and 1 base at J, with 22 bases between. CDR1 and CDR2 (germline): MNHEY, SVGEGT. The CDR3 sequence is 17 residues long. CDR3 bases: TGTGCCAGCAGCGTCCAGGGGTCGCGTATGTATTCCTACGAGCAGTACTTC. It yields the protein CASSVQGSRMYSYEQYF.

The chain joins TRBV19 to TRBJ2-7; 9 positions agree with TRBD2. This CDR3 comprises 14 residues. Trimming removed 9 bases from V and 5 bases from J; junction bases left unmatched: 11. Germline CDR1 reads LNHDA; CDR2 reads SQIVND (reference sequence). CDR3 bases: TGTGCCAGCGCGAATAGCGGGGGTTACCACGAGCAGTACTTC. Its protein is CASANSGGYHEQYF.

This CDR3 is CASSEEGLGRSPLHF. The CDR3 DNA sequence: TGTGCCAGCAGTGAGGAGGGGCTTGGTCGATCACCCCTCCACTTT. This chain uses TRBV2 with TRBJ1-6; a possible D gene is TRBD1 (5 bases). This CDR3 contains 15 residues. Trimming removed 3 bases from V and 10 bases from J, with 16 bases in between. The V gene's germline CDR1 is SNHLY and CDR2 FYNNEI.

This clone has more than one count but fewer than ten. The rearrangement uses TRBV20-1 and TRBJ2-3; a possible D gene is TRBD2 (6 bases). V was cut by 3 bases and J by 4 bases, with 14 bases left in between. CDR1 DFQATT and CDR2 SNEGSKA come from the germline V gene (reference sequence). The CDR3 is made up of 14 amino acids. CDR3 coding DNA: TGCAGTGCTAGTACACGGGAGAGCGCAGATACGCAGTATTTT. It encodes CSASTRESADTQYF.

This clone was detected only once. The chain links TRBV7-2 to TRBJ2-7; 10 bases are shared with TRBD1. V was pared by 2 bases and J by 5 bases, with 3 bases of the junction left unmatched. Looked up from germline, CDR1 is SGHTA and CDR2 is FQGNSA. The CDR3 totals 14 residues. The CDR3 loop reads CASSLWDRGNEQYF. The CDR3 bases are TGTGCCAGCAGCTTATGGGACAGGGGAAACGAGCAGTACTTC. Full variable domain (rest looked up from reference TRBV7-2 and TRBJ2-7): GAGVSQSPSNKVTEKGKDVELRCDPISGHTALYWYRQSLGQGLEFLIYFQGNSAPDKSGLPSDRFSAERTGGSVSTLTIQRTQQEDSAVYLCASSLWDRGNEQYFGPGTRLTVT.

This sequence joins TRBV7-9 and TRBJ1-3; possibly TRBD1 for D (6 bases). Germline V gene lookup returns CDR1 SEHNR and CDR2 FQNEAQ (reference sequence). The V and J ends lost 0 bases and 2 bases respectively, with 11 bases between them. The CDR3 is 16 amino acids. CDR3 sequence: CASSLATGTTGNTIYF. The CDR3 region has the DNA TGTGCCAGCAGCTTAGCGACCGGGACAACTGGAAACACCATATATTTT.

The chain has TRBV7-9 and TRBJ1-2; TRBD1 matches at 7 bases. Germline-derived CDR1 and CDR2 are SEHNR and FQNEAQ (reference sequence). V lost 0 bases and J lost 8; bases outside the gene matches: 9. The CDR3 contains 15 residues. The CDR3 DNA reads as TGTGCCAGCAGCTTAGCGGGGGCAGGGGGAAACGGCTACACCTTC. It specifies CASSLAGAGGNGYTF.

This clone was recorded once. CDR3 amino acids: CASSEYPQASTDTQYF. CDR3 DNA: TGTGCCAGCAGTGAATATCCCCAGGCAAGCACAGATACGCAGTATTTT. This rearrangement joins TRBV25-1 to TRBJ2-3; D remains ambiguous. V lost 0 bases, J lost 0 bases, and 10 bases lay in between. Germline CDR1 is MGHDK and CDR2 is SYGVNS. This CDR3 contains 16 residues. Filled out from reference TRBV25-1 and TRBJ2-3, the complete variable domain reads EADIYQTPRYLVIGTGKKITLECSQTMGHDKMYWYQQDPGMELHLIHYSYGVNSTEKGDLSSESTVSRIRTEHFPLTLESARPSHTSQYLCASSEYPQASTDTQYFGPGTRLTVL.

This chain joins TRBV27 and TRBJ2-3; the D gene is possibly TRBD1 (5 bases). The CDR3 covers 14 residues. Germline values: CDR1 MNHEY, CDR2 SMNVEV (reference sequence). V shed 6 bases and J shed 2 bases, with 12 bases lying between them. This chain's CDR3 is CASRRRASTDTQYF. CDR3 coding DNA: TGTGCCAGCAGGCGCAGGGCTTCCACAGATACGCAGTATTTT.

V is TRBV7-2 and J is TRBJ2-7, with 9 positions matching TRBD2. The trim removed 6 bases at V and 2 bases at J, leaving 11 bases unmatched. In germline, CDR1 is SGHTA, CDR2 FQGNSA. The CDR3 is 16 residues long. CDR3 loop: CASRPNPAGGPYEQYF. The CDR3 region has the DNA TGTGCCAGCAGACCCAACCCAGCGGGGGGCCCCTACGAGCAGTACTTC.